These 22 T cell receptor beta chains share one sample of origin, sequenced in a study of human T cells and chemical hapten exposure. TCRdb ran MiXCR on the RACE reads and lists one entry per CDR3 protein. The table shows about 250,000 distinct CDR3 sequences, with approximately 7.5% occurring only once. Indicated time point: pre-sensitization, week 0. Treatment indicated: therapeutic diphenylcyclopropenone sensitization with weekly scalp DPC. The input for sequencing was whole blood, taken in connection with sensitization to the hapten diphenylcyclopropenone (DPC). The receptors originated from a man younger than 35 with alopecia areata. Some clones in this sample may be carry-over from other donors' samples.

This rearrangement joins TRBV7-2 to TRBJ2-2; a possible D gene is TRBD1 (5 bases). CDR1 and CDR2 from the germline V gene are SGHTA and FQGNSA. The CDR3 length is 15 residues. Trimming took off 1 base at V and 4 bases at J, with 10 bases between the two ends. DNA for the CDR3: TGTGCCAGCAGCTTAGTGTCACAGGTCACCGGGGAGCTGTTTTTT. Translation gives CASSLVSQVTGELFF. Complete variable domain (other parts from reference TRBV7-2 and TRBJ2-2): GAGVSQSPSNKVTEKGKDVELRCDPISGHTALYWYRQSLGQGLEFLIYFQGNSAPDKSGLPSDRFSAERTGGSVSTLTIQRTQQEDSAVYLCASSLVSQVTGELFFGEGSRLTVL.

The chain employs TRBV20-1 and TRBJ2-5; D call uncertain. Trimming cost V 6 bases and J 5 bases, with 13 bases left between them. The CDR3 has 12 residues. Germline loops: CDR1 DFQATT, CDR2 SNEGSKA (reference sequence). The CDR3 is CSAAALGETQYF. The CDR3 coding sequence is TGCAGTGCAGCTGCCCTAGGGGAGACCCAGTACTTC.

This sequence joins TRBV29-1 and TRBJ2-1; D unclear. Deletions cut 5 bases from V and 4 bases from J, with 12 bases between. In germline, CDR1 is SQVTM, CDR2 ANQGSEA. The CDR3 consists of 13 residues. The CDR3 loop reads CSVSVIMYNEQFF. The DNA of the CDR3 is TGCAGCGTTTCAGTTATCATGTACAATGAGCAGTTCTTC.

The rearrangement links TRBV5-1 to TRBJ2-1, with TRBD2 identical over 11 bases. The length of the CDR3 is 16 residues. Trimming cost V 3 bases and J 5 bases; bases outside gene matches: 7. Germline lookup yields CDR1 SGHRS and CDR2 YFSETQ. In nucleotides, the CDR3 is TGCGCCAGCAGCTACTTACTAGCGGGGGATAACAATGAGCAGTTCTTC. Protein: CASSYLLAGDNNEQFF.

This chain uses TRBV7-9 with TRBJ2-2; D gene unclear. The CDR3 contains 16 residues. The germline gives CDR1 SEHNR, CDR2 FQNEAQ (reference sequence). Between the trimmed V and J ends, which lost 1 base and 4 bases, there was a span of 13 bases. CDR3 loop: CASSLGARTGTGELFF. CDR3 nucleotides: TGTGCCAGCAGCTTAGGGGCTAGAACTGGCACCGGGGAGCTGTTTTTT.

The chain has TRBV4-3 and TRBJ1-6; D uncertain. Germline V gene data show CDR1 as LGHNA and CDR2 as YSLEER. Deletions cut 0 bases from V and 6 bases from J, with 9 bases between. The CDR3 spans 15 residues. This CDR3 reads CASSQDRRVNSPLHF. In DNA form, the CDR3 reads TGCGCCAGCAGCCAAGATCGGAGGGTTAATTCACCCCTCCACTTT.

The genes are TRBV6-2 or TRBV6-3 and TRBJ1-5; D perhaps matches TRBD1 (6 bases). The CDR3 is 19 amino acids. V dropped 0 bases and J dropped 5 bases, with 23 bases sitting between them. Germline values: CDR1 MNHEY, CDR2 SVGEGT. The CDR3 DNA reads TGTGCCAGCAGTTACTCGCGGATTCCTCGGGACATCCAGGATCAGCCCCAGCATTTT. This gives the protein CASSYSRIPRDIQDQPQHF.

This clonotype was counted at least ten times. V usage is TRBV7-7 and J usage is TRBJ2-1, with TRBD1 identical over 7 bases. CDR1 SSHAT and CDR2 FNYEAQ come from the germline V gene (reference sequence). This CDR3 has 13 residues. Unmatched junction bases numbered 5, after V lost 5 bases and J lost 7 bases. The CDR3 reads CASSPDRWNEQFF. CDR3 nucleotide sequence: TGTGCCAGCAGCCCGGACAGGTGGAATGAGCAGTTCTTC.

The chain joins TRBV12-3 or TRBV12-4 to TRBJ2-2, with D possibly being TRBD2 (6 bases). The length of the CDR3 is 12 residues. With 4 bases removed from V and 9 bases from J, the gap between germline ends came to 9 bases. CDR3 in amino acids: CASSSGVRELFF. The CDR3 region has the DNA TGTGCCAGCAGTTCGGGGGTCCGGGAGCTGTTTTTT.

This clonotype has a handful of counts. The CDR3 sequence: CASSVVGGRLETQYF. In DNA form, the CDR3 reads TGTGCCAGCAGCGTAGTAGGGGGCAGATTGGAGACCCAGTACTTC. The chain carries TRBV9 and TRBJ2-5; 7 positions agree with TRBD1. The CDR3 has 15 residues. Germline V gene data show CDR1 as SGDLS and CDR2 as YYNGEE. With V trimmed by 0 bases and J by 5 bases, 7 bases remained unmatched.

A few counts support this clonotype. The V call is TRBV6-2 or TRBV6-3, the J call TRBJ1-5; D uncertain. The CDR3 sequence is 17 residues long. Deletions cut 6 bases from V and 0 bases from J, with 18 bases between. Germline assignment: CDR1 MNHEY and CDR2 SVGEGT. The CDR3 nucleotides are TGTGCCAGCAGATCGGACGCGGGTTTATATAGCAATCAGCCCCAGCATTTT. Protein sequence: CASRSDAGLYSNQPQHF.

The table lists this clonotype with many counts. V is TRBV5-1 and J is TRBJ2-3; 8 nucleotides match TRBD2. The junction had 8 bases not matched to a gene; V was cut back by 0 bases and J by 2 bases. Germline assignment: CDR1 SGHRS and CDR2 YFSETQ. The CDR3 is 17 amino acids. The CDR3 spells CASSLGAGGVNTDTQYF. The CDR3 DNA follows: TGCGCCAGCAGCTTGGGCGCGGGGGGTGTTAACACAGATACGCAGTATTTT.

There are many counts of this clonotype. V is TRBV29-1 and J is TRBJ2-1; D remains unclear. The germline V gene encodes CDR1 SQVTM and CDR2 ANQGSEA. V was shortened by 3 bases and J by 8 bases, with 2 bases between the two germline ends. CDR3 size: 9 residues. The CDR3: CSVEDEQFF. For the CDR3, the DNA is TGCAGCGTTGAGGATGAGCAGTTCTTC.

This clonotype was counted at least ten times. The genes are TRBV3-1 and TRBJ1-6; D uncertain. The CDR3 is made up of 15 amino acids. Trimming shortened V by 4 bases and J by 6 bases, and 13 bases separated the two germline ends. Per the germline V gene, CDR1 is LGHDT and CDR2 is YNNKEL (reference sequence). CDR3 amino acids: CASSPESRPNSPLHF. In DNA, the CDR3 is TGTGCCAGCAGCCCCGAAAGTCGCCCTAATTCACCCCTCCACTTT.

This rearrangement joins TRBV12-3 or TRBV12-4 to TRBJ1-4, with D perhaps matching TRBD1 (5 bases). V shed 10 bases and J shed 7 bases, with 16 bases lying between them. The CDR3 sequence is 13 residues long. The CDR3, as DNA: TGTGCCACCCCCCCCAGGGAAGGTGAAAAACTGTTTTTT. This translates into CATPPREGEKLFF.

This clonotype was found a few times. This chain connects TRBV2 to TRBJ2-5; D remains unclear. Germline V gives CDR1 SNHLY, CDR2 FYNNEI. The V and J ends lost 8 bases and 1 base respectively, with 11 bases between them. The CDR3 is 13 amino acids. The CDR3 sequence: CASQVDAQETQYF. The DNA of the CDR3 is TGTGCCAGCCAGGTTGACGCCCAAGAGACCCAGTACTTC.

J is TRBJ1-5 and V is TRBV4-1; no firm D call. Per the germline V gene, CDR1 is MGHRA and CDR2 is YSYEKL. This CDR3 region has 16 residues. The V end was cut by 3 bases, the J end by 11 bases, with 23 bases between. The CDR3 spells CASSHNEVGGPPSQHF. Here the CDR3 DNA reads TGCGCCAGCAGCCATAACGAGGTTGGAGGGCCCCCATCCCAGCATTTT.

This clonotype was counted only a few times. This chain uses TRBV14 with TRBJ2-7, with 10 bases aligning to TRBD1. V shed 3 bases, J shed 2 bases, and the junction held 10 bases outside the gene matches. This CDR3 contains 17 residues. Germline assignment: CDR1 SGHDN and CDR2 FVKESK. DNA for the CDR3: TGTGCCAGCAGCCAGGCCCGCGGGACAGGGGTTGCCTACGAGCAGTACTTC. It translates to CASSQARGTGVAYEQYF.

This clonotype was recorded at least ten times. This chain links TRBV11-1 with TRBJ1-1; D gene ambiguous. CDR1 and CDR2 (germline): SGHAT, FQDESV (reference sequence). The CDR3 extends over 13 amino acids. Trimming took 3 bases from V and 5 from J, leaving 10 bases between them. The CDR3 nucleotides are TGTGCCAGCAGCTTGGGAGGGAAAACTGAAGCTTTCTTT. This encodes CASSLGGKTEAFF.

This clonotype has ten or more counts. The chain couples TRBV5-1 to TRBJ1-5, with D perhaps matching TRBD1 (5 bases). Germline CDR1 is SGHRS and CDR2 is YFSETQ. V gave up 4 bases and J gave up 5 bases, with 10 bases separating them. The CDR3 runs to 13 residues. The CDR3 DNA sequence: TGCGCCAGCAGCGAGGGGACGGATCAGCCCCAGCATTTT. Translation gives CASSEGTDQPQHF. Complete variable domain (other parts from reference TRBV5-1 and TRBJ1-5): KAGVTQTPRYLIKTRGQQVTLSCSPISGHRSVSWYQQTPGQGLQFLFEYFSETQRNKGNFPGRFSGRQFSNSRSEMNVSTLELGDSALYLCASSEGTDQPQHFGDGTRLSIL.

This clonotype was recorded at least ten times. V is TRBV6-2 or TRBV6-3 and J is TRBJ1-5; tentative D call: TRBD1 (5 bases). The CDR3 runs to 14 residues. Per the germline V gene, CDR1 is MNHEY and CDR2 is SVGEGT. The V end was cut by 1 base, the J end by 9 bases, with 13 bases between. DNA of the CDR3: TGTGCCAGCAGTTACTTCCAGACAAGGGGGCCCCAGCATTTT. Translating gives CASSYFQTRGPQHF.

This clonotype was picked up a small number of times. The chain uses TRBV7-9 and TRBJ2-7; D call uncertain. Trimming cost V 5 bases and J 3 bases, with 14 bases left between them. The V gene's germline CDR1 is SEHNR and CDR2 FQNEAQ (reference sequence). CDR3 size: 14 residues. CDR3 nucleotides: TGTGCCAGCAGCCCCGAAGGGTCTTTCTACGAGCAGTACGTC. Translated: CASSPEGSFYEQYV.